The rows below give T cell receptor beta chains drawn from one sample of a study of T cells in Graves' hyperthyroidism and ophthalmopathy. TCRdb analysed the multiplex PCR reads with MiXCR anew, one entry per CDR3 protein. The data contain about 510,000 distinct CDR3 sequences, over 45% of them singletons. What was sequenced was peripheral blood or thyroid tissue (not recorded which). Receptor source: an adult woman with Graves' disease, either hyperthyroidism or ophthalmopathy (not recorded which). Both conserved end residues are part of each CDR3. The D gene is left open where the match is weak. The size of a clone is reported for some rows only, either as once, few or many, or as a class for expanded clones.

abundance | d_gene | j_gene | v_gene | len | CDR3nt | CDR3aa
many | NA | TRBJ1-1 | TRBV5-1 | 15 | TGCGCCAGCAGCTCCGGGGGGGGGCCGAACACTGAAGCTTTCTTT | CASSSGGGPNTEAFF
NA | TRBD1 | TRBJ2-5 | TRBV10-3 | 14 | TGTGCCATCAGTGTGGACAGGGGCCAAGAGACCCAGTACTTC | CAISVDRGQETQYF
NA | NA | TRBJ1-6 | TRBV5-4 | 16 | TGTGCCAGCAGCGGGGGGTCGGGGGAGAACAATTCACCCCTCCACTTT | CASSGGSGENNSPLHF
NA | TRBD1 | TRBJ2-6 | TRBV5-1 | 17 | TGCGCCAGCAGCTTAACGACAGGGAGCTCTGGGGCCAACGTCCTGACTTTC | CASSLTTGSSGANVLTF
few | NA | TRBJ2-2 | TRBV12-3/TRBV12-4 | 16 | TGTGCCAGCAGTTTATTCGCAGGGGAAAACACCGGGGAGCTGTTTTTT | CASSLFAGENTGELFF
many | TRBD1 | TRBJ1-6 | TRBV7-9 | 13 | TGTGCCAGCAGTCCGGGACAGTCGGCACCCCTCCACTTT | CASSPGQSAPLHF
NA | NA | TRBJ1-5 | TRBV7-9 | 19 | TGTGCCAGCAGCTTAGGATCAGGGGTTTGGGCGGGGAGCAATCAGCCCCAGCATTTT | CASSLGSGVWAGSNQPQHF
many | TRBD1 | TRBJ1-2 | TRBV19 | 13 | TGTGCCACCCACCCGGGACAGGGATATGGCTACACCTTC | CATHPGQGYGYTF
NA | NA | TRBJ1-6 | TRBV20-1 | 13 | TGCAGTGCCGGCGGACAGACTAATTCACCCCTCCACTTT | CSAGGQTNSPLHF
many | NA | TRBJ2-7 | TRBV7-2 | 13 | TGTGCCAGCAGCTTAGTACTGGGCCACGAGCAGTACTTC | CASSLVLGHEQYF
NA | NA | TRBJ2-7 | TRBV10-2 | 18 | TGTGCCAGCAGTTACTCAGGAGGTCAAACCCGGGACTCCTACGAGCAGTACTTC | CASSYSGGQTRDSYEQYF
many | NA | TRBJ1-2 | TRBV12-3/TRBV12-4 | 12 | TGTGCCAGCAGTCATCTACGCCGGGGCTACACCTTC | CASSHLRRGYTF
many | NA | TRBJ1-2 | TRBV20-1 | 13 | TGCAGTGCTACCCAAGGCGTTTCCTATGGCTACACCTTC | CSATQGVSYGYTF
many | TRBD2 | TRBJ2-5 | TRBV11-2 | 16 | TGTGCCAGCAGCTTAGTCGGTAGCGGGCGAGGGAAGACCCAGTACTTC | CASSLVGSGRGKTQYF
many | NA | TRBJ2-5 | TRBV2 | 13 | TGTGCCAGCAGTGCGCGACATGCAGAGACCCAGTACTTC | CASSARHAETQYF
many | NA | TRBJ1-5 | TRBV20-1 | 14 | TGCAGTGCTAGAGCCTCAAATAGCAATCAGCCCCAGCATTTT | CSARASNSNQPQHF
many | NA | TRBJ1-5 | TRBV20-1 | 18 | TGCAGTGCTAGAAGGAGAAGCAGGGGCGGGCTAACAAATCAGCCCCAGCATTTT | CSARRRSRGGLTNQPQHF
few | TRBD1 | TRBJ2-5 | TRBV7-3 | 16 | TGTGCCAGCTCATCGGGACAGGGGACGTACCAAGAGACCCAGTACTTC | CASSSGQGTYQETQYF
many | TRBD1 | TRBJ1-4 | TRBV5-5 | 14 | TGTGCCAGCAGCACGGGACAGCATAATGAAAAACTGTTTTTT | CASSTGQHNEKLFF
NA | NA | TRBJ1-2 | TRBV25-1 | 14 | TGTGCCAGCAGGACCGGACAGCTTAACTATGGCTACACCTTC | CASRTGQLNYGYTF
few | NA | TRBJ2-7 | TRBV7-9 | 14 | TGTGCCAGCAGCTCAAATTCGGGTTCCTACGAGCAGTACTTC | CASSSNSGSYEQYF
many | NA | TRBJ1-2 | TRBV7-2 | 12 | TGTGCCAGCAGCTTAGGAGGGTTCGGCTACACCTTC | CASSLGGFGYTF
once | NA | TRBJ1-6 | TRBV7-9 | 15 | TGTGCCAGCAGTTCGGCGAAGGTCTTAAATTCACCCCTCCACTTT | CASSSAKVLNSPLHF
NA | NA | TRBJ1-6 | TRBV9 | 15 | TGTGCCAGCAGCACGGGTAGGGGATTCAATTCACCCCTCCACTTT | CASSTGRGFNSPLHF
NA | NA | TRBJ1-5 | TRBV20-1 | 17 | TGCAGTGCCAGCAGCTTGGGAGGGCTGCAAAGCAATCAGCCCCAGCATTTT | CSASSLGGLQSNQPQHF
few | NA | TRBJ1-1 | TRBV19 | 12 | TGTGCCAGTAGTAAACAGGGATCTGAAGCTTTCTTT | CASSKQGSEAFF
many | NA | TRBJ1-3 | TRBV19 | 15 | TGTGCCAGTAGCATCTTCCGGGACGGCGGAAACACCATATATTTT | CASSIFRDGGNTIYF
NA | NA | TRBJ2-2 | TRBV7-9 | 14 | TGTGCCAGCAGGTACACAGAAAACACCGGGGAGCTGTTTTTT | CASRYTENTGELFF
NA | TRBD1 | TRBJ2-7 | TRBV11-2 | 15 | TGTGCCAGCAGCCTGTACCACAGGGGGATCTACGAGCAGTACTTC | CASSLYHRGIYEQYF
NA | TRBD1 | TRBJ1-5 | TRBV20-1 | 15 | TGCAGTGCTAGAGACACCGGACAGGGTGGGCAGCCCCAGCATTTT | CSARDTGQGGQPQHF
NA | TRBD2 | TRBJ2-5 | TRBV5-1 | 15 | TGCGCCAGCAGCTTGGACGGGACTAGGGAGGAGACCCAGTACTTC | CASSLDGTREETQYF
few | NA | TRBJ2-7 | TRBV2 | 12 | TGTGACAGCAGGGATATCTCCTACGAGCAGTACTTC | CDSRDISYEQYF
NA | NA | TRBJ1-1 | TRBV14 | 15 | TGTGCCAGCAGCCCGAGGGTTGTCGGTAACACTGAAGCTTTCTTT | CASSPRVVGNTEAFF
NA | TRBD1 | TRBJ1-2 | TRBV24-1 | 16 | TGTGCCACCAGTGAACCGGGACAGGGGGCCGTCTATGGCTACACCTTC | CATSEPGQGAVYGYTF
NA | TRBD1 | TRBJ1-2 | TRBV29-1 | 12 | TGCAGCGTTGGACAGGGGGCCAGGGGCTACACCTTC | CSVGQGARGYTF
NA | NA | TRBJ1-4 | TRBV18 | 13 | TGTGCCAGCTCACGTGGGGCCGTTGAAAAACTGTTTTTT | CASSRGAVEKLFF